One and the same sample provided the 9 T cell receptor beta chains below, sequenced in a study of cytomegalovirus exposure and HLA in healthy donors. The data were produced by immunoSEQ multiplex PCR, yet TCRdb's version contains in-frame clones alone and is incomplete. The profile shows 180,000 or so clones, around 83% of them singletons. Specimen: PBMCs. The receptors originated from a woman younger than 45 in good health and CMV-seropositive.

The V gene is TRBV27, the J gene TRBJ1-2; possible D gene TRBD1, 6 bases. CDR3 length equals 13 residues. The V gene's germline CDR1 is MNHEY and CDR2 SMNVEV (reference sequence). V was trimmed by 6 bases and J by 2 bases, leaving 10 bases between them. The CDR3 loop is CASRDSLNYGYTF. CDR3 DNA: TGTGCCAGCAGGGACAGTCTAAACTATGGCTACACCTTC.

The J gene is TRBJ1-2, the V gene TRBV28; possible D gene TRBD1, 6 bases. V lost 5 bases and J 8 bases, leaving 18 bases between the germline ends. The length of the CDR3 is 14 residues. Germline CDR1 and CDR2: MDHEN and SYDVKM. DNA of the CDR3: TGTGCCAGCAGTCGCGAACAGGGTTTAGGGGGCTACACCTTC. Translating gives CASSREQGLGGYTF.

This clone came up many times. The gene calls are TRBV5-6 and TRBJ2-7, with TRBD1 as a possible D gene (5 bases). V lost 4 bases to trimming and J lost 2 bases, with 19 bases between them. Germline CDR1 SGHDT, CDR2 YYEEEE. The CDR3 runs to 16 residues. For the CDR3, the DNA is TGTGCCAGCAGCCCCGGACAACTCTTGTCTCCCTACGAGCAGTACTTC. The encoded protein is CASSPGQLLSPYEQYF.

The chain carries TRBV29-1 and TRBJ2-7; D call uncertain. This CDR3 comprises 11 residues. Trimming stripped 7 bases from V and 6 bases from J, with 13 bases between. CDR1 and CDR2 (germline): SQVTM, ANQGSEA. CDR3 residues: CSAVGFGEQYF. The CDR3, as DNA: TGCAGCGCAGTGGGCTTTGGCGAGCAGTACTTC.

The chain joins TRBV18 to TRBJ2-7, with D possibly being TRBD1 (6 bases). CDR1 and CDR2 (germline): KGHSH, LQKENI. The CDR3 spans 15 residues. V was cut by 8 bases and J by 2 bases, with 19 bases left in between. This CDR3 reads CASAGQQGSTYEQYF. CDR3 nucleotide sequence: TGTGCCAGCGCAGGGCAACAGGGTTCCACCTACGAGCAGTACTTC.

About this clone: Germline is not matched at one junction end, which may reflect a read error. The CDR3 DNA is TGCAGTGCCGCACAGCAACAATTT. Its translation: CSAAQQQF. The V call is TRBV20-1, the J call TRBJ1-4; no reliable D call. The CDR3 consists of 8 residues. Germline-derived CDR1 and CDR2 are DFQATT and SNEGSKA (reference sequence).

The J gene is TRBJ2-5, the V gene TRBV11-2; 7 bases line up with TRBD1. Germline-derived CDR1 and CDR2 are SGHAT and FQNNGV. CDR3 length equals 15 residues. The V and J ends lost 1 base and 3 bases, in that order; junction bases with no gene match: 5. Here the CDR3 DNA reads TGTGCCAGCAGCTTAGGACAGGGTCGGGAAGAGACCCAGTACTTC. Its translation: CASSLGQGREETQYF.

J is TRBJ2-7 and V is TRBV9, with D perhaps matching TRBD1 (6 bases). Germline V gene lookup returns CDR1 SGDLS and CDR2 YYNGEE. V was trimmed by 3 bases and J by 0 bases, leaving 10 bases between them. There are 14 residues in the CDR3. CDR3 nucleotide sequence: TGTGCCAGCAGCGCCACAGGGAGCTCCTACGAGCAGTACTTC. Translated: CASSATGSSYEQYF.

This clone was seen a handful of times. The rearrangement joins TRBV5-1 to TRBJ2-4; 7 nucleotides align to TRBD2. V shed 2 bases, J shed 2 bases, and the junction held 7 bases outside the gene matches. This CDR3 has 16 amino acids. Germline lookup yields CDR1 SGHRS and CDR2 YFSETQ. CDR3 loop: CASSLDLAVTKNIQYF. In nucleotides, the CDR3 is TGCGCCAGCAGCTTAGATCTAGCGGTGACCAAAAACATTCAGTACTTC.